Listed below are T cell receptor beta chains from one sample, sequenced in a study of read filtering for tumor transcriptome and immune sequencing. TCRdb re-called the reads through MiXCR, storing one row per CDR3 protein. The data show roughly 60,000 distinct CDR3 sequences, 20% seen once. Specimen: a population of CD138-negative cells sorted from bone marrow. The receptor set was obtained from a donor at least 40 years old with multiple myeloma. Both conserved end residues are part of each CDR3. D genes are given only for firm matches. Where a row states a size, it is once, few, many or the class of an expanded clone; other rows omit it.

CASRGQGYEQYF,TGTGCCAGTAGAGGACAGGGCTACGAGCAGTACTTC,TRBD1,TRBJ2-7,.,TRBV19
CASSFRQENQPQHF,TGTGCCAGTAGTTTCCGACAGGAAAATCAGCCCCAGCATTTT,.,TRBJ1-5,many,TRBV19
CSVAAGGGVQETQYF,TGCAGCGTCGCCGCAGGGGGGGGTGTCCAAGAGACCCAGTACTTC,.,TRBJ2-5,few,TRBV29-1
CASSQGHKLAGPYTTQYF,TGTGCCAGCAGCCAAGGACACAAACTAGCGGGGCCTTATACTACGCAGTATTTT,TRBD2,TRBJ2-3,many,TRBV3-1
CASSIIGGYEQYF,TGTGCCAGCAGCATTATTGGGGGCTACGAGCAGTACTTC,.,TRBJ2-7,.,TRBV7-9
CASSLAQGGQPQHF,TGTGCCAGCAGTTTGGCGCAGGGAGGTCAGCCCCAGCATTTT,.,TRBJ1-5,.,TRBV27
CASSLARQGGNEQFF,TGTGCCAGCAGTTTAGCTCGACAGGGTGGAAATGAGCAGTTCTTC,TRBD1,TRBJ2-1,many,TRBV12-3/TRBV12-4
CSAYIYGYTF,TGCAGCGCATATATCTATGGCTACACCTTC,.,TRBJ1-2,few,TRBV29-1
CASTSGQGDQPQHF,TGTGCCAGTACTTCCGGACAGGGGGATCAGCCCCAGCATTTT,TRBD1,TRBJ1-5,many,TRBV19
CASSLTSGGPYEQYF,TGTGCCAGCTCCCTTACTAGCGGGGGCCCCTACGAGCAGTACTTC,TRBD2,TRBJ2-7,many,TRBV18
CASAPVGRDTDTQYF,TGTGCCAGCGCCCCGGTGGGGCGGGACACAGATACGCAGTATTTT,.,TRBJ2-3,many,TRBV6-6
CSVGGLAGKARDNEQFF,TGCAGCGTGGGGGGACTAGCGGGGAAAGCTCGGGACAATGAGCAGTTCTTC,TRBD2,TRBJ2-1,few,TRBV29-1
CASSSSGGNQETQYF,TGTGCCAGCAGTTCTAGCGGGGGGAACCAAGAGACCCAGTACTTC,TRBD2,TRBJ2-5,.,TRBV6-5
CASTNPPHANTGELFF,TGTGCCAGCACCAACCCTCCGCACGCGAACACCGGGGAGCTGTTTTTT,.,TRBJ2-2,many,TRBV28
CSSPRAGRDDGYTF,TGCAGTTCCCCACGGGCGGGCAGGGATGATGGCTACACCTTC,.,TRBJ1-2,.,TRBV20-1
CSASDFLTDTQYF,TGCAGTGCTAGCGACTTCCTCACAGATACGCAGTATTTT,.,TRBJ2-3,.,TRBV20-1